The rows below give T cell receptor beta chains drawn from one sample of a study of early stage breast cancer tumors. Profiled with immunoSEQ multiplex PCR; TCRdb holds only in-frame clones, not every one. The repertoire holds some 47,000 clones, with 65% to 90% as singletons. The sample taken for sequencing was blood. All receptors come from a person aged 50 to 59 with breast cancer. The CDR3 runs from the conserved cysteine through the conserved F or W. Fields, in order: J gene, V gene, D gene, clone size, CDR3 DNA, CDR3 protein. A D gene is named only where the DNA matches it firmly. The listing skips clone size in some rows; elsewhere it reads once, few, many or a size class.

j_call: TRBJ2-7; v_call: TRBV7-8; d_call: TRBD2; clone_size: once; cdr3_nt: TGTGCCAGCACGGGACTATCCTCCTACGAGCAGTACTTC; cdr3_aa: CASTGLSSYEQYF
j_call: TRBJ1-4; v_call: TRBV7-9; d_call: TRBD1; clone_size: NA; cdr3_nt: TGTGCCAGCAGCTTAGTGGGGACAGGAGAGGCAAAACTGTTTTTT; cdr3_aa: CASSLVGTGEAKLFF
j_call: TRBJ1-1; v_call: TRBV15; d_call: TRBD1; clone_size: once; cdr3_nt: TGTGCCACCAGCAGAGGGCAGACAGGGGGCGGCACTGAAGCTTTCTTT; cdr3_aa: CATSRGQTGGGTEAFF
j_call: TRBJ1-5; v_call: TRBV12-5; d_call: NA; clone_size: NA; cdr3_nt: TGTGCTAGTGGTTTGGTAAGGGATAGCAATCAGCCCCAGCATTTT; cdr3_aa: CASGLVRDSNQPQHF
j_call: TRBJ1-1; v_call: TRBV4-2; d_call: NA; clone_size: once; cdr3_nt: TGTGCCAGCAGCCGATACAGGGAATTTCGGGCTGAAGCTTTCTTT; cdr3_aa: CASSRYREFRAEAFF
j_call: TRBJ2-7; v_call: TRBV4-1; d_call: NA; clone_size: NA; cdr3_nt: TGCGCCAGCAGCCAAGTTGCCCGGGAATACGAGCAGTACTTC; cdr3_aa: CASSQVAREYEQYF
j_call: TRBJ2-5; v_call: TRBV4-2; d_call: TRBD2; clone_size: NA; cdr3_nt: TGTGCCAGCAGCCAAGGCACCCTAGCGGGGGAGGGGGAGACCCAGTACTTC; cdr3_aa: CASSQGTLAGEGETQYF
j_call: TRBJ1-4; v_call: TRBV10-3; d_call: NA; clone_size: NA; cdr3_nt: TGTGCCATCAGCGCCTCACAGGGTCGCGATGAAAAACTGTTTTTT; cdr3_aa: CAISASQGRDEKLFF
j_call: TRBJ1-2; v_call: TRBV2; d_call: TRBD1; clone_size: NA; cdr3_nt: TGTGCCAGCAGTTCATGGGAGGGGGCTGCTAACTATGGCTACACCTTC; cdr3_aa: CASSSWEGAANYGYTF
j_call: TRBJ2-5; v_call: TRBV4-1; d_call: TRBD1; clone_size: NA; cdr3_nt: TGCGCCACCTCTATAATCCCTAGACAGGGCCAAGAGACCCAGTACTTC; cdr3_aa: CATSIIPRQGQETQYF
j_call: TRBJ2-5; v_call: TRBV6-6; d_call: NA; clone_size: NA; cdr3_nt: TGTGCCAGCAGTTACTCGGGTAGGGAGACCCAGTACTTC; cdr3_aa: CASSYSGRETQYF
j_call: TRBJ2-1; v_call: TRBV5-1; d_call: NA; clone_size: NA; cdr3_nt: TGCGCCAGCAGCTTGGAGGATGTCACGGGTGAGCAGTTCTTC; cdr3_aa: CASSLEDVTGEQFF
j_call: TRBJ2-7; v_call: TRBV5-6; d_call: TRBD1; clone_size: NA; cdr3_nt: TGTGCCAGCACCCCCAGGGGACAGGGAGGCTTGGAGCAGTACTTC; cdr3_aa: CASTPRGQGGLEQYF
j_call: TRBJ1-1; v_call: TRBV5-1; d_call: NA; clone_size: NA; cdr3_nt: TGCGCCAGCAGCTTACAGGGAGGGGGCACTGAAGCTTTCTTT; cdr3_aa: CASSLQGGGTEAFF
j_call: TRBJ1-3; v_call: TRBV30; d_call: NA; clone_size: few; cdr3_nt: TGTGCCTGGAGTCAGGACTGGGGTAGCACCATATATTTT; cdr3_aa: CAWSQDWGSTIYF
j_call: TRBJ2-7; v_call: TRBV28; d_call: NA; clone_size: NA; cdr3_nt: TGTGCCAGCAGTTCTACAGGATTTGAGCAGTACTTC; cdr3_aa: CASSSTGFEQYF
j_call: TRBJ2-5; v_call: TRBV9; d_call: TRBD2; clone_size: once; cdr3_nt: TGTGCCAGCAGCGTAGGGCCAGCGGGGGAGACCCAGTACTTC; cdr3_aa: CASSVGPAGETQYF
j_call: TRBJ2-1; v_call: TRBV2; d_call: NA; clone_size: NA; cdr3_nt: TGTGCCAGCAGGCGGGCTTCCTACAATGAGCAGTTCTTC; cdr3_aa: CASRRASYNEQFF
j_call: TRBJ1-6; v_call: TRBV7-9; d_call: TRBD1; clone_size: few; cdr3_nt: TGTGCCAGCAGCTTAGCGGGACAGGGGAATTCACCCCTCCACTTT; cdr3_aa: CASSLAGQGNSPLHF
j_call: TRBJ2-3; v_call: TRBV5-4; d_call: TRBD2; clone_size: NA; cdr3_nt: TGTGCCAGCAGCTCCCGGGGGGGCTCCACAGATACGCAGTATTTT; cdr3_aa: CASSSRGGSTDTQYF
j_call: TRBJ1-2; v_call: TRBV27; d_call: TRBD1; clone_size: NA; cdr3_nt: TGTGCCAGTCGGACAGGGGGTTATGGCTACACCTTC; cdr3_aa: CASRTGGYGYTF
j_call: TRBJ2-5; v_call: TRBV6-5; d_call: TRBD2; clone_size: NA; cdr3_nt: TGTGCCGGGCCCGGGGGGATCAGAAAAGAGACCCAGTACTTC; cdr3_aa: CAGPGGIRKETQYF
j_call: TRBJ1-3; v_call: TRBV9; d_call: NA; clone_size: NA; cdr3_nt: TGTGCCAGCAGCGTGTACGGGGGGGCCTTTGGAAACACCATATATTTT; cdr3_aa: CASSVYGGAFGNTIYF
j_call: TRBJ1-4; v_call: TRBV7-9; d_call: NA; clone_size: NA; cdr3_nt: TGTGCCAGCAGCCCCCCTCGAGCAACTAATGAAAAACTGTTTTTT; cdr3_aa: CASSPPRATNEKLFF
j_call: TRBJ2-3; v_call: TRBV2; d_call: NA; clone_size: NA; cdr3_nt: TGTGCCCACCCCCCGAAAAGGCCCGGGGACACAGATACGCAGTATTTT; cdr3_aa: CAHPPKRPGDTDTQYF
j_call: TRBJ2-7; v_call: TRBV5-1; d_call: NA; clone_size: NA; cdr3_nt: TGCGCCAGCAGCTTGGGCCCGAGCTCCTACGAGCAGTACTTC; cdr3_aa: CASSLGPSSYEQYF
j_call: TRBJ2-6; v_call: TRBV5-1; d_call: NA; clone_size: once; cdr3_nt: TGCGCCAGCAGCCCACTTCTCTCTGGGGCCAACGTCCTGACTTTC; cdr3_aa: CASSPLLSGANVLTF
j_call: TRBJ1-6; v_call: TRBV25-1; d_call: NA; clone_size: NA; cdr3_nt: TGTGCCAGCGGTGGACGGGCCGAGGGACCCCTCCACTTT; cdr3_aa: CASGGRAEGPLHF
j_call: TRBJ2-7; v_call: TRBV7-9; d_call: NA; clone_size: NA; cdr3_nt: TGTGCCAGCAGCTTCGGACAGTTCTACGAGCAGTACTTC; cdr3_aa: CASSFGQFYEQYF